This T cell receptor beta chain was recorded in a study of shared clonotypes between healthy human individuals (dated by TCRdb to the early 2020s). Background on the whole study: The cohort included three men and a couple of women between 18 and 49 years of age. To estimate repertoire size and how much clonotype sharing occurs between individuals, the study deeply sequenced the blood TCR repertoires of five healthy adults. To increase sequencing depth and limit assay-specific biases, TCR repertoire library preparation and sequencing were carried out by different laboratories using diverse techniques. Between about 0.94 and 10 billion PBMCs per donor were obtained by leukapheresis. The paper's findings and limits, for the study overall: Only blood was sampled, and tissue TCR repertoires likely differ from those in blood. Pairwise subsampling led to the expectation that sequencing depth would affect the degree of clonotype sharing among donors. Because the study included only a small number of donors, the genetic and exposure-history diversity represented was limited.

According to the germline V gene, CDR1 reads KGHSH and CDR2 reads LQKENI. Trimming at the junction amounts to 4 bases on V and 6 bases on J, and the germline ends lie 12 bases apart. The CDR3 goes from the cysteine to the phenylalanine over 13 residues. The retained sequence is limited to the CDR3, 39 bases, with the frame set at the first base. TCR CDR3 regions were amplified from genomic DNA by multiplex PCR using the deep immunoSEQ assay. Extracted genomic DNA from each cell subset was distributed evenly across all wells of several immunoSEQ 96-well plates, and each plate was treated as a replicate. For unsorted PBMC, around 0.3 ug genomic DNA, equal to tens of thousands of T cell genomes, was loaded into each replicate PCR. Ten immunoSEQ deep assay plates were used to sequence the unsorted PBMC genomic DNA. Purified libraries were measured with a Qubit 3.0 fluorometer, size-checked on a Bioanalyzer 2100, and measured again with the KAPA Library Quantification kit. Each immunoSEQ 96-well plate was sequenced on its own single-read 150-cycle Illumina NextSeq 550 flow cell. Per the original workflow: The immunoSEQ output contained only junctional sequences without quality scores, so filtering could not match that applied to full-length reads. Sequences were annotated with PyIR, a Python wrapper for IgBLAST v1.9, using IMGT germline references to assign V/J genes and CDR3. Reads were filtered out if the reads had weak V/J assignments (E-value above 1e-6), no CDR3, stop codons, out-of-frame junctions, or ambiguous translated residues. V3J clonotypes were defined as sequences sharing an identical inferred V gene, J gene, and CDR3 amino acid sequence. To compute the percentage overlap between repertoires, the number of shared unique clonotypes was divided by the size of the smaller repertoire. Repertoire richness was assessed with RTK rarefaction, the Chao1 estimator, and Recon v2.1 estimates of unobserved clonotypes. This immuneACCESS table, as held by TCRdb, lists in-frame sequences with V and J called but not all clones. Of the missing ones, under half trace to an unresolved V gene in checked studies; the others have no known cause. V, J and clone size were drawn from that table, and D and trimming were deduced from the DNA. The sample includes about 450,000 clones, with around three quarters observed a single time. Over 9.5% of the sample is held by the ten biggest clonotypes.

Healthy HIV-negative adults with no recently reported acute infections or vaccinations were included as donors. Every donor was a Caucasian adult living in Nashville, Tennessee, USA. For unsorted samples, 90 million to 95 million PBMCs were counted, and genomic DNA was extracted using the QIAamp DNA Blood Mini kit. Blood was collected by leukapheresis, and PBMCs were isolated by Ficoll-Histopaque density gradient centrifugation and then cryopreserved in liquid nitrogen vapor phase. The table lists this clone with many counts. Its binding antigen is unknown. No qualities accompany the bases; no much larger clone lies one base away.

The sequenced sample was PBMCs. The chain is encoded by TRBV18 joined to TRBJ1-1; the D gene cannot be named for sure. The clonotype comes from a woman aged 40 to 55 in good health. Some clones in this sample may be carry-over from other donors' samples. CDR3 loop: CASSLTEGAEAFF. The sequenced DNA: TGTGCCAGCTCACTCACCGAGGGCGCTGAAGCTTTCTTT.